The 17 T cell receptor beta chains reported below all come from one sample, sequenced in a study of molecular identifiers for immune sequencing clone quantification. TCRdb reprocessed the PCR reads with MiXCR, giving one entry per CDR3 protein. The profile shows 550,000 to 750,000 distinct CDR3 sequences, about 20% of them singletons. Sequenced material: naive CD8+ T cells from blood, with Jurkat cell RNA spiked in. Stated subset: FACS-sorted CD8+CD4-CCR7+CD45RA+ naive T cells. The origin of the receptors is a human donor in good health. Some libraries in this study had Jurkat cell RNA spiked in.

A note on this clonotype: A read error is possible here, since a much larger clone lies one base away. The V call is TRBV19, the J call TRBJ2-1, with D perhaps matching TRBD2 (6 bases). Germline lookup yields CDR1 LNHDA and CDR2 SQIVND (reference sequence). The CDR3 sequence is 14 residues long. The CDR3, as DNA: TGTGGCAGTAGTACAACGGGACTCCTTGGGGAGGAGTTCTTC. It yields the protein CGSSTTGLLGEEFF.

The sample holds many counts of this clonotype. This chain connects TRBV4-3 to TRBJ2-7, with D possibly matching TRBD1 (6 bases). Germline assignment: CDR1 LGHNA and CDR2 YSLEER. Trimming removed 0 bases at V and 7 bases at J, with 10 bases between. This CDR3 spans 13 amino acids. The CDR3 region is CASSQEQGWEQYF. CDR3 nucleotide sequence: TGCGCCAGCAGCCAAGAACAGGGCTGGGAGCAGTACTTC.

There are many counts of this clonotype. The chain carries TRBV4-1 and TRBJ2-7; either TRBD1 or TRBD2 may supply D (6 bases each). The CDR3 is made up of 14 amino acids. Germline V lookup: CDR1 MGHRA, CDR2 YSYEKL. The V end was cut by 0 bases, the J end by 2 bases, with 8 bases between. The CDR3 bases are TGCGCCAGCAGCCAAGATGGGGGGCCCTACGAGCAGTACTTC. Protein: CASSQDGGPYEQYF.

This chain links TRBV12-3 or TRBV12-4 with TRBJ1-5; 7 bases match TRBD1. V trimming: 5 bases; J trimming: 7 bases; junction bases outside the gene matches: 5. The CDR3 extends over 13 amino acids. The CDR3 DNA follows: TGTGCCAGCAGTGCCCTCAGGGGGCAGCCCCAGCATTTT. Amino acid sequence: CASSALRGQPQHF.

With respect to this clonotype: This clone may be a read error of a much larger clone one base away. The CDR3 protein is CVSTPRVQETQYF. The CDR3 nucleotides read TGTGTCAGCACCCCCCGGGTCCAAGAGACCCAGTACTTC. The V call is TRBV2, the J call TRBJ2-5; D gene unclear. CDR1 is SNHLY, CDR2 FYNNEI, per germline. The CDR3 runs to 13 residues.

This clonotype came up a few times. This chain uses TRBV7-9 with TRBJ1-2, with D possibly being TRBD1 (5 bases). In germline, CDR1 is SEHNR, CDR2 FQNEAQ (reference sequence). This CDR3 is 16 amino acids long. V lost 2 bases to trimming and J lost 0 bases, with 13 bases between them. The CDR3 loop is CASSLLSMTANYGYTF. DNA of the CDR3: TGTGCCAGCAGCTTATTATCCATGACAGCTAACTATGGCTACACCTTC.

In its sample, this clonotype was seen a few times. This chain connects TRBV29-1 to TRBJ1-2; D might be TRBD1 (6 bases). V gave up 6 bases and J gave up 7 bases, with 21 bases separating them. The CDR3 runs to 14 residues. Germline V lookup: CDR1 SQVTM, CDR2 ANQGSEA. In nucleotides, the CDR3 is TGCAGCGTCGTTCGGGAGACAGGTTTAGGTGGCTACACCTTC. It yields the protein CSVVRETGLGGYTF.

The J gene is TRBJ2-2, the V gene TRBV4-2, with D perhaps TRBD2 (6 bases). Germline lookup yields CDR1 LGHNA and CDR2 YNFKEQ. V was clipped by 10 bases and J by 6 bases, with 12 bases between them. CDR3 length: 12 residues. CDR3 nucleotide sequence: TGTGCCACTGATCCGGGAGCCGGGGAGCTGTTTTTT. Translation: CATDPGAGELFF.

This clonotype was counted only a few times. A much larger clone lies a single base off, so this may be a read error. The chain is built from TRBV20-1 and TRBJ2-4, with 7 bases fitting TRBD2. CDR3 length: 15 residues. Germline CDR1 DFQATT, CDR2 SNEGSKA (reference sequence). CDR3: CSARGAGELKNTQYF. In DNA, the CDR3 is TGCAGTGCTAGAGGTGCGGGGGAGTTAAAAAACACTCAGTACTTC.

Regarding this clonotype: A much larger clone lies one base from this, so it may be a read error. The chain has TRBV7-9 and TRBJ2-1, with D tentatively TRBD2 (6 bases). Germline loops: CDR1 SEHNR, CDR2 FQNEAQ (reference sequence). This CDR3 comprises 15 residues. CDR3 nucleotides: TGTGCCAGCAGCTTAGTTAGCGGAGCTTACAATAAGCAGTTCTTC. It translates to CASSLVSGAYNKQFF.

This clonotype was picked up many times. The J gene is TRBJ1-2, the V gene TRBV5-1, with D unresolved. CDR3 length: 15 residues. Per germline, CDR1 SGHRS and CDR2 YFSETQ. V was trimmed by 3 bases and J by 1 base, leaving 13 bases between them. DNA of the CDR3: TGCGCCAGCAGCTCTGAACCAAGGAGTAACTATGGCTACACCTTC. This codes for CASSSEPRSNYGYTF.

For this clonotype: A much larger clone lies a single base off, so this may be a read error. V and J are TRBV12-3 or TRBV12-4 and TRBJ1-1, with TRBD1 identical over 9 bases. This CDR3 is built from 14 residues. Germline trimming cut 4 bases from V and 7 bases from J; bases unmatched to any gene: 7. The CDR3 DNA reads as TGTGCCAGCAGTTCCGGACAGGGGACAAGTGAAGCTTTCTTT. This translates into CASSSGQGTSEAFF.

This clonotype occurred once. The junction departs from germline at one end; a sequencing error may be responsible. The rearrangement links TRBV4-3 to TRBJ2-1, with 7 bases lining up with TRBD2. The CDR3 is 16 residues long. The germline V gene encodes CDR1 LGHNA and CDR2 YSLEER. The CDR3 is CAGSHLAESSYNEQFF. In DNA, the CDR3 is TGCGCCGGCAGCCACCTAGCGGAAAGCTCCTACAATGAGCAGTTCTTC.

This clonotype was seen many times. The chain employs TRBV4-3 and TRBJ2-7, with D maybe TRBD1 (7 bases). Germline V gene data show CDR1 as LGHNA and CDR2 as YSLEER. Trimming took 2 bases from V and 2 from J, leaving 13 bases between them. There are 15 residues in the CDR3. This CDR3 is CASSQTTGEAYEQYF. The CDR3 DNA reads TGCGCCAGCAGCCAAACCACAGGGGAGGCCTACGAGCAGTACTTC.

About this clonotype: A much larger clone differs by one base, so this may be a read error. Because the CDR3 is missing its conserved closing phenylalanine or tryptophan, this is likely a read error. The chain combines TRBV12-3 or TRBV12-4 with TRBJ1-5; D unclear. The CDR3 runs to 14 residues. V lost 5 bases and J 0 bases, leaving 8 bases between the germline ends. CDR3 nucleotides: TGTGCCAGCAGTACCGGGTCTAGCAATCAGCCCCAGCATCTT. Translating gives CASSTGSSNQPQHL.

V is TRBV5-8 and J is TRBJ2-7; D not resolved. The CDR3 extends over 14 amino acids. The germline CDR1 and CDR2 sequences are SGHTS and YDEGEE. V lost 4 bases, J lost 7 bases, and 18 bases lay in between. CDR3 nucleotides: TGTGCCAGCAGCCCAGGACCCACTGCTCCGGAGCAGTACTTC. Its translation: CASSPGPTAPEQYF. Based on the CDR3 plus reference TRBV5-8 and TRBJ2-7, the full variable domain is EAGVTQSPTHLIKTRGQQATLRCSPISGHTSVYWYQQALGLGLQFLLWYDEGEERNRGNFPPRFSGRQFPNYSSELNVNALELEDSALYLCASSPGPTAPEQYFGPGTRLTVT.

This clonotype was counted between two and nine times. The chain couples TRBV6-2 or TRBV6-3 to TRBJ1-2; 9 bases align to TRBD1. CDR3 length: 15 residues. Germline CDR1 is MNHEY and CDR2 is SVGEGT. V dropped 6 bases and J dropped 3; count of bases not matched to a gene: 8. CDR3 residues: CASRTQGAQDYGYTF. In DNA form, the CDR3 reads TGTGCCAGCAGAACACAGGGGGCGCAAGACTATGGCTACACCTTC.